This T cell receptor (beta chain) was found in a study of human T cells and chemical hapten exposure. TCRdb itself ran the RACE reads through MiXCR, one entry per CDR3 protein. This table has approximately 52,000 distinct CDR3 sequences, around a tenth appearing once. The sample's time point: pre-sensitization, week 0. The treatment was: therapeutic diphenylcyclopropenone sensitization with weekly scalp DPC. The germline V and J ends were trimmed by 10 bases and 6 bases, with 16 bases remaining between them. Germline V gene lookup returns CDR1 LNHDA and CDR2 SQIVND (reference sequence). The CDR3 has 13 residues. This clonotype has at least ten counts.

This material consisted of whole blood, taken in connection with sensitization to the hapten diphenylcyclopropenone (DPC). This sequence originates from a woman aged 40-49 years with alopecia areata. Some clones in this sample may be carry-over from other donors' samples. This rearrangement joins TRBV19 to TRBJ1-5; D gene unclear. CDR3 bases: TGTGCCACCCGCGGAGGGCTCGGTCAGCCCCAGCATTTT. This gives the protein CATRGGLGQPQHF.